This entry lists 29 T cell receptor beta chains sequenced from one sample in a study of control samples from healthy donors and cancer patients. Profiling relied on immunoSEQ multiplex PCR, and the TCRdb table lists in-frame clones only, not all of them. The data contain 150,000 to 200,000 clones, approximately 86% of them singletons. Source material: blood. These receptors all come from a man in his late teens or twenties in good health.

The CDR3 reads CSASGPLGEQYF. In DNA, the CDR3 is TGCAGTGCTAGTGGTCCGTTGGGCGAGCAGTACTTC. The chain uses TRBV20-1 and TRBJ2-7, with unresolved D. The germline gives CDR1 DFQATT, CDR2 SNEGSKA (reference sequence). This CDR3 region has 12 residues. With 3 bases removed from V and 6 bases from J, the gap between germline ends came to 12 bases.

V and J are TRBV5-1 and TRBJ1-4; D unresolved. The CDR3 is made up of 15 amino acids. V dropped 0 bases and J dropped 6 bases, with 12 bases sitting between them. The germline CDR1 and CDR2 sequences are SGHRS and YFSETQ. The CDR3 DNA sequence: TGCGCCAGCAGCTTGGACGTACGATCCTATGAAAAACTGTTTTTT. This translates into CASSLDVRSYEKLFF.

The chain links TRBV30 to TRBJ1-2; possibly TRBD1 for D (5 bases). V gave up 0 bases and J gave up 3 bases, with 11 bases separating them. This CDR3 region has 14 residues. Germline CDR1 reads GTSNPN; CDR2 reads SVGIG (reference sequence). The CDR3 DNA is TGTGCCTGGAGTGTAATTGGACATCACTATGGCTACACCTTC. This sequence encodes CAWSVIGHHYGYTF. The full variable domain, completed using reference TRBV30 and TRBJ1-2, is SQTIHQWPATLVQPVGSPLSLECTVEGTSNPNLYWYRQAAGRGLQLLFYSVGIGQISSEVPQNLSASRPQDRQFILSSKKLLLSDSGFYLCAWSVIGHHYGYTFGSGTRLTVV.

The rearrangement links TRBV9 to TRBJ2-7; 9 positions match TRBD1. The CDR3 totals 16 residues. Germline lookup yields CDR1 SGDLS and CDR2 YYNGEE. Trimming removed 4 bases from V and 3 bases from J; junction bases left unmatched: 11. CDR3 protein: CASSSAGTGKIYEQYF. The CDR3 DNA reads TGTGCCAGCAGCTCAGCCGGGACAGGGAAAATCTACGAGCAGTACTTC.

A few counts support this clone. The V and J genes are TRBV4-2 and TRBJ1-5, with TRBD1 matching 7 bases. The CDR3 is made up of 16 amino acids. Germline V gene sequence: CDR1 LGHNA, CDR2 YNFKEQ. Trimming cost V 0 bases and J 2 bases; bases outside gene matches: 4. The CDR3 sequence: CASSQDYRGGNQPQHF. The DNA of the CDR3 is TGTGCCAGCAGCCAAGACTACAGGGGAGGCAATCAGCCCCAGCATTTT.

This clone appeared once. J is TRBJ1-1 and V is TRBV18, with TRBD1 matching 7 bases. This CDR3 has 16 residues. Per the germline V gene, CDR1 is KGHSH and CDR2 is LQKENI. With V trimmed by 1 base and J by 1 base, 6 bases remained unmatched. As DNA, the CDR3 is TGTGCCAGCTCACCACGTGAGGGGGCAGCGAACACTGAAGCTTTCTTT. Amino acid sequence: CASSPREGAANTEAFF.

This clone showed up just once. The chain uses TRBV7-2 and TRBJ1-5; maybe TRBD1 (6 bases). The CDR3 covers 16 residues. Germline V gives CDR1 SGHTA, CDR2 FQGNSA. V lost 5 bases to trimming and J lost 3 bases, with 17 bases between them. This CDR3 reads CASSPSADRVNQPQHF. In DNA form, the CDR3 reads TGTGCCAGCAGCCCCTCGGCGGACAGAGTCAATCAGCCCCAGCATTTT.

This rearrangement joins TRBV4-3 to TRBJ1-4; the D gene is possibly TRBD1 (6 bases). V lost 0 bases to trimming and J lost 7 bases, with 12 bases between them. Germline V CDR1 and CDR2: LGHNA, YSLEER. The length of the CDR3 is 15 residues. CDR3 region: CASSQDQEGGEKLFF. DNA of the CDR3: TGCGCCAGCAGCCAAGATCAGGAGGGGGGTGAAAAACTGTTTTTT.

The chain uses TRBV7-3 and TRBJ1-4; D possibly corresponds to TRBD1 (5 bases). Per the germline V gene, CDR1 is SGHTA and CDR2 is FQGTGA. The length of the CDR3 is 17 residues. V lost 1 base and J 0 bases, leaving 12 bases between the germline ends. CDR3 coding DNA: TGTGCCAGCAGCTTAAAGGGGAATCACCCAACTAATGAAAAACTGTTTTTT. It codes for CASSLKGNHPTNEKLFF.

The chain combines TRBV5-1 with TRBJ1-6; D is possibly TRBD1 (6 bases). CDR1 and CDR2 from the germline V gene are SGHRS and YFSETQ. Trimming removed 4 bases from V and 7 bases from J, with 15 bases in between. This CDR3 has 15 residues. The CDR3 loop reads CASSSTTGSNSPLHF. The CDR3 DNA follows: TGCGCCAGCAGCAGCACAACAGGGTCAAATTCACCCCTCCACTTT.

This rearrangement joins TRBV7-9 to TRBJ1-6, with no clear D. This CDR3 has 15 amino acids. Trimming pared 1 base from V and 7 bases from J, leaving 11 bases between. Germline lookup yields CDR1 SEHNR and CDR2 FQNEAQ (reference sequence). DNA of the CDR3: TGTGCCAGCAGCTTAGTGACGCGGCAGAATTCACCCCTCCACTTT. It encodes CASSLVTRQNSPLHF.

This sequence joins TRBV5-8 and TRBJ2-7; tentatively, D is TRBD1 (6 bases). There are 15 residues in the CDR3. V was trimmed by 0 bases and J by 5 bases, leaving 15 bases between them. Per the germline V gene, CDR1 is SGHTS and CDR2 is YDEGEE. The CDR3 nucleotides read TGTGCCAGCAGCTTGGGAAGGCACAGGGTCCACGAGCAGTACTTC. Encoded protein: CASSLGRHRVHEQYF.

The V gene is TRBV24-1, the J gene TRBJ2-2, with 8 positions matching TRBD1. The CDR3 runs to 14 residues. CDR1 KGHDR and CDR2 SFDVKD come from the germline V gene. J gave up 6 bases and V 1 base, and 0 bases lay outside the gene matches. In DNA, the CDR3 is TGTGCCACCAGTGATTTACAGGGGGCCGGGGAGCTGTTTTTT. Protein sequence: CATSDLQGAGELFF.

This chain joins TRBV6-2 or TRBV6-3 and TRBJ1-5, with D possibly TRBD1 on 6 matching bases. The CDR3 runs 16 residues. Germline values: CDR1 MNHEY, CDR2 SVGEGT. V lost 6 bases and J 0 bases, leaving 15 bases between the germline ends. The DNA of the CDR3 is TGTGCCAGCAGCCACCGGGACAATTATAGCAATCAGCCCCAGCATTTT. Its protein product is CASSHRDNYSNQPQHF.

The chain employs TRBV27 and TRBJ2-5; D may be TRBD1 (5 bases). V was pared by 2 bases and J by 0 bases, with 7 bases between. The germline CDR1 and CDR2 sequences are MNHEY and SMNVEV (reference sequence). The CDR3 is 14 residues long. The CDR3 DNA reads as TGTGCCAGCAGTTTAACCAGGGACCAAGAGACCCAGTACTTC. Translating gives CASSLTRDQETQYF.

CDR3 coding DNA: TGTGCCATCAGTGGGACAGTCGGGGGGGAGACCCAGTACTTC. It is translated as CAISGTVGGETQYF. The gene calls are TRBV10-3 and TRBJ2-5, with a tentative D call TRBD2 (7 bases). With 4 bases removed from V and 5 bases from J, the gap between germline ends came to 14 bases. Germline lookup yields CDR1 ENHRY and CDR2 SYGVKD. The CDR3 is 14 amino acids.

The chain is built from TRBV7-9 and TRBJ1-4, with TRBD1 identical over 8 bases. J gave up 0 bases and V 1 base, and 1 base lay outside the gene matches. This CDR3 has 16 amino acids. The germline V gene has CDR1 SEHNR and CDR2 FQNEAQ (reference sequence). CDR3 residues: CASSLDRGSTNEKLFF. The CDR3 coding sequence is TGTGCCAGCAGCTTAGACAGGGGGTCAACTAATGAAAAACTGTTTTTT.

The chain carries TRBV15 and TRBJ2-3, with D uncertain. The germline V gene encodes CDR1 LNHNV and CDR2 YYDKDF (reference sequence). Trimming shortened V by 3 bases and J by 2 bases, and 6 bases separated the two germline ends. This CDR3 region has 13 residues. The DNA for the CDR3 is TGTGCCACCAGCAGGCAATACACAGATACGCAGTATTTT. Its protein is CATSRQYTDTQYF.

The genes are TRBV9 and TRBJ2-7; a possible D gene is TRBD1 (6 bases). The CDR3 spans 14 residues. V gave up 4 bases and J gave up 2 bases, with 13 bases separating them. Germline CDR1 SGDLS, CDR2 YYNGEE. This CDR3 reads CASSRGQGTYEQYF. In nucleotides, the CDR3 is TGTGCCAGCAGCAGAGGGCAGGGGACCTACGAGCAGTACTTC.

The chain is built from TRBV5-1 and TRBJ1-3; D ambiguous. The ends were cut back, 3 bases at V and 3 bases at J, with 13 bases in the middle. Germline loops: CDR1 SGHRS, CDR2 YFSETQ. The CDR3 spans 15 residues. In DNA form, the CDR3 reads TGCGCCAGCAGCTCAGACCCGGGTGGTGGAAACACCATATATTTT. It encodes CASSSDPGGGNTIYF.

About this clone itself: Different DNA sequences within this sample yield the same CDR3. The genes are TRBV5-5 and TRBJ1-1; D is undetermined. This CDR3 has 12 amino acids. The V end lost 0 bases, the J end lost 4 bases, and 4 bases lay between the germline ends. The germline V gene has CDR1 SGHKS and CDR2 YYEKEE (reference sequence). The CDR3 DNA reads TGTGCCAGCAGCTTGGAAGGCACTGAAGCTTTCTTT. It translates to CASSLEGTEAFF.

V is TRBV4-2 and J is TRBJ1-4; D is ambiguous. The V and J ends lost 0 bases and 8 bases respectively, with 7 bases between them. The CDR3 extends over 13 amino acids. CDR1 is LGHNA and CDR2 is YNFKEQ in the germline V gene. The CDR3 loop is CASSQDNTEKLFF. The CDR3 region has the DNA TGTGCCAGCAGCCAAGATAATACGGAAAAACTGTTTTTT.

This clone was seen a few times. This chain joins TRBV14 and TRBJ2-7; TRBD2 is a possible D gene (6 bases). The CDR3 totals 15 residues. Germline CDR1 is SGHDN and CDR2 is FVKESK. V dropped 1 base and J dropped 4 bases, with 14 bases sitting between them. DNA of the CDR3: TGTGCCAGCAGCCAAGCTTATAGGAGGGAATACGAGCAGTACTTC. Protein: CASSQAYRREYEQYF.

This chain joins TRBV30 and TRBJ1-6, with no clear D. V was trimmed by 0 bases and J by 9 bases, leaving 3 bases between them. CDR1 and CDR2 from the germline V gene are GTSNPN and SVGIG (reference sequence). The CDR3 runs to 11 residues. The DNA of the CDR3 is TGTGCCTGGAGTGTTGGTTCACCCCTCCACTTT. Amino acid sequence: CAWSVGSPLHF.

This clone was seen a single time. The V call is TRBV13, the J call TRBJ1-6, with 9 bases that match TRBD1. CDR3 length: 14 residues. J was trimmed by 9 bases and V by 2 bases; bases with no gene match: 2. Germline CDR1 and CDR2: PRHDT and FYEKMQ (reference sequence). The DNA for the CDR3 is TGTGCCAGCAGCTTAAACAGGGGGCTTTCACCCCTCCACTTT. Its translation is CASSLNRGLSPLHF. The full variable domain, rest sourced from reference TRBV13 and TRBJ1-6, is AAGVIQSPRHLIKEKRETATLKCYPIPRHDTVYWYQQGPGQDPQFLISFYEKMQSDKGSIPDRFSAQQFSDYHSELNMSSLELGDSALYFCASSLNRGLSPLHFGNGTRLTVT.

This clone appeared a few times. The chain is built from TRBV6-2 or TRBV6-3 and TRBJ2-1; no reliable D call. The CDR3 sequence is 12 residues long. Germline CDR1 MNHEY, CDR2 SVGEGT. The V end was cut by 0 bases, the J end by 8 bases, with 5 bases between. The CDR3, as DNA: TGTGCCAGCAGTTACTCTCACGATGAGCAGTTCTTC. This translates into CASSYSHDEQFF.

CDR3 sequence reads: CASSLDQPRSEKLFF. The CDR3 DNA follows: TGTGCCAGCAGTTTAGATCAGCCGAGAAGTGAAAAACTGTTTTTT. This chain connects TRBV28 to TRBJ1-4; D gene uncertain. Trimming pared 2 bases from V and 7 bases from J, leaving 14 bases between. CDR1 and CDR2 (germline): MDHEN, SYDVKM. The CDR3 contains 15 residues.

The gene calls are TRBV2 and TRBJ2-3; 8 nucleotides line up with TRBD1. Trimming at V came to 6 bases and at J to 3 bases, leaving 2 bases not matched to a gene. CDR1 SNHLY and CDR2 FYNNEI come from the germline V gene. The CDR3 length is 13 residues. The CDR3 region is CASRTGGTDTQYF. CDR3 bases: TGTGCCAGCAGAACAGGGGGTACAGATACGCAGTATTTT.

V and J are TRBV9 and TRBJ2-7; D gene unclear. The CDR3 is 14 residues long. Germline V gene sequence: CDR1 SGDLS, CDR2 YYNGEE. V gave up 0 bases and J gave up 0 bases, with 7 bases separating them. This chain's CDR3 is CASSVGINSYEQYF. CDR3 coding DNA: TGTGCCAGCAGCGTAGGTATCAACTCCTACGAGCAGTACTTC.